Below, one T cell receptor (beta chain) is given with its context. Its recognized antigen is unknown. These data originate in a study of cytomegalovirus exposure and HLA in healthy donors (dated by TCRdb to about 2017). For context, the study as a whole: In an earlier analysis of some 550 of the donors, 276 Gb of sequence data and 95 million to 130 million unique TCR beta sequences from about 190 million T cells were reported. In the later analysis, no new phenotypic data were used to find candidate immune exposures; instead, reliance was placed on TCR beta sequences and their occurrence across donors. Of the roughly 410 genotyped donors, 75% to 85% were placed in the genetic ancestry cluster associated with self-reported Caucasian donors. Roughly 5 DR-DQ haplotypes were treated as single units for association and clustering because of strong linkage in the cohort. To decide whether each TCR beta V gene segment behaved as functional or pseudogenic, an earlier analysis of approximately 600 of the donors relied on high-throughput TCR beta sequencing. The study aimed to test whether cataloging public T cell receptors could reveal signatures of past pathogen exposure. A later analysis re-analyzed previously published TCR beta repertoires from roughly 690 donors and added high-resolution HLA genotyping to study TCR occurrence patterns. Donor age, sex, ethnicity and CMV serostatus were compiled together with the repertoire data. Typing coverage varied by locus: roughly 629-630 donors for A, B, C, DRB1 and DQB1; under 550 for DQA1; approximately 570 for DPA1; around 450 for DPB1. Every discovery cohort repertoire had been produced on one sequencing platform. The study profiled the T cell repertoires of hundreds of subjects by immunosequencing and related them to cytomegalovirus serostatus. On average, 235,054 unique TCR beta nucleotide sequences were sequenced per donor among some 430 genotyped donors of the cohort, with 15% to 20% of those sequences being non-productive. Genome-wide SNP genotypes for about 65% of the 666 donors were used in a later genetic analysis, which treated that subset as a discovery cohort. Along with the approximately 600-subject first cohort, a separate validation cohort of some 130 different subjects was used. About 280 gigabases of sequencing data and tens of millions of unique TCR sequences were included in an early release covering 550 to 650 HLA-typed donors. HLA typing included class I and class II loci at four-digit resolution. To predict cytomegalovirus infection status, the study brought together high-throughput TCR immunosequencing, statistical association of individual TCRs with disease status, and machine learning.

Libraries came from the immunoSEQ multiplex PCR assay. The multiplex PCR relied on a mix of 60 forward primers for TCR Vbeta segments and 13 reverse primers for TCR Jbeta segments. The CDR3 region of rearranged TCR beta genes was amplified from genomic DNA by a multiplex PCR assay. Amplified TCR beta libraries were sequenced as 87-base-pair reads on the Illumina HiSeq System. In the authors' own workflow: Across the roughly 700 repertoires, a later analysis counted some 80 million unique TCR beta chains, about 10 million of which were shared by at least two donors. Raw reads were error-corrected and collapsed into unique sequences by a nearest-neighbor algorithm in which closely related sequences were merged to remove PCR and sequencing errors. Alignment of CDR3 sequences to IMGT reference sequences was used to assign V, D and J gene segments. For a sequence to be retained, a match of at least six nucleotides to both a V gene segment and a J gene segment was required. Rearrangements were classified as productive when the CDR3 lacked stop codons and remained in frame with V and J, and all other rearrangements were classified as non-productive. CDR3 was defined by IMGT convention, running from the second conserved V-encoded cysteine to the conserved J-encoded phenylalanine. The earlier analysis of approximately 590 of the donors excluded any sequence lacking an unambiguous match to a single V gene segment. An earlier analysis of a few hundred of the donors classified V segments as functional when productive rearrangements were above 56.7% and as segregating when the standard deviation between donors was above 5%. A statistical classification framework was built to diagnose cytomegalovirus status from the catalog of TCR beta chain sequences. A later analysis assigned V and J genes by comparing TCR nucleotide sequences with IMGT/GENE-DB human TR gene sequences. A later analysis assigned CDR3 sequences and most-parsimonious VDJ recombination scenarios with the TCRdist pipeline. In a later analysis, every TCR beta chain was defined by the combination of its CDR3 amino acid sequence and its V-gene family, and reads without a unique V-gene family were dropped. As a way to deal with suspected cross-contamination and a sequencing artifact, a later analysis dropped nearly 600 nucleotide sequences that were highly shared and had low generation probability. For each public chain, a later analysis derived a clonal expansion index from normalized ranks of inferred template counts within each repertoire. In a later analysis, generation probabilities were computed using a VDJ recombination model fitted to out-of-frame rearrangements, and the results were checked against IGoR. A later analysis scored TCR-TCR, TCR-HLA and TCR-CMV co-occurrence with hypergeometric tests, applying a repertoire-size bias correction to TCR pairs. In a later analysis, false discovery rates were estimated by permuting HLA or CMV assignments 20 times. A later analysis grouped co-occurring TCRs with DBSCAN, adding TCRdist sequence similarity when clustering within HLA-allele-positive subsets. Repertoires with fewer than 30,000 or more than 120,000 public chains were left out of co-occurrence clustering, as were several repertoires with anomalous nucleotide sharing. TCRdb holds this immuneACCESS table with in-frame rearrangements only. Some clones are missing; in checked studies, unresolved V genes explain under half, and the rest has no known cause. The V and J calls and clone size are taken from that table; D and trimming were inferred from the DNA. The sample table includes approximately 210,000 clones. The ten largest clones add up to roughly 0.98% of the sample.

From the cysteine up to the phenylalanine, the CDR3 has a length of 13 residues. Only the CDR3 region is kept as DNA, spanning 39 bases read in frame from base 1. CDR1 KGHSH and CDR2 LQKENI were looked up in the germline V gene. The junction shows trimming of 2 bases on V and 6 bases on J, plus 11 bases between the germline ends. The cohort consisted of 650 to 850 healthy bone marrow donors. At the time of sampling, every cohort member was nominally healthy, though immune exposures that went unrecorded were likely present. The donor tested CMV seropositive, placing the donor among the 250 to 350 seropositive members of the cohort. Each donor provided a peripheral blood sample, and peripheral blood mononuclear cells were used for TCR beta sequencing. Genomic DNA extraction from the blood cell samples was performed with the Qiagen DNeasy Blood Extraction Kit. Here is what the overall study found, with its caveats: A later analysis associated about 17,000 TCR beta sequences with specific HLA alleles at a false discovery rate of 0.05. In a later analysis, HLA-associated TCR beta chains were found to be more clonally expanded and to have lower generation probabilities than equally common non-associated chains. A later analysis reported that several top co-occurrence clusters appeared linked to parvovirus B19, influenza, CMV and Epstein-Barr virus. A group of highly shared sequence variants was considered likely to be a technical artifact of the sequencing pipeline. When HLA alleles, especially DR and DQ, strongly co-occurred, TCR associations were difficult to assign to individual alleles. Compared with the roughly 670-donor mean, donors in an Asian-associated ancestry cluster had fewer N-insertions in productive TCRs, according to a later genetic analysis. An association between a missense DCLRE1C variant and V-gene and J-gene trimming of TCR beta chains was found in a later genetic analysis and replicated in an independent cohort. Across donors, most TCR sequences were observed very rarely, whereas some public TCRs were present in many individuals. Cytomegalovirus status was reported to be diagnosed by the classifier with high specificity and sensitivity in both the original and validation cohorts. Because counts were too low, 15 to 20 rarely observed V segments, including chromosome 9 orphons, were left out of the earlier analysis of over 550 of the donors. Roughly uniform sequencing depth across donors was assumed in presence/absence analyses, although this assumption may not hold. Only TCR beta chains were sequenced in this cohort, and the absence of alpha or paired-chain data limited detectable features. In a later analysis, TCR association rates were found to vary across HLA loci, with the most associated TCRs seen for DRB1 alleles and the fewest for HLA-C alleles. A further reported finding was that TCR beta sequences accurately predicted the HLA-A and HLA-B alleles for most subjects in the first cohort. The study listed approximately 150 TCR beta chains as associated with cytomegalovirus. Linkage disequilibrium might explain the correlated functional status among segregating V segments, but an unknown experimental factor could not be ruled out. HLA typing was unavailable for some donors at each locus, so association tests used only the typed subset. Most CMV-associated TCR beta chains appeared to be HLA-restricted in a later analysis, and the HLA associations seemed to be driven largely by CMV exposure. Some IMGT-functional V segments, including TRBV6-2 and TRBV6-3, could not be told apart with the 87-base-pair reads, so those segments were excluded. A few of the identified cytomegalovirus-associated TCR beta chains were confirmed in vitro to be specific for cytomegalovirus antigens. According to the authors, the approach could potentially be generalized to other disease states and immunological phenotypes. Broadly in line with IMGT annotations, most TCR beta V segments showed up in productive rearrangements about 87% or about 30% of the time in an earlier analysis of about 500 of the donors. For the cohort, immune exposure information was limited to CMV serostatus.

The clonotype originates from a woman under 40 in good health and CMV-seropositive. Sequencing was done on a sample of PBMCs. Here the chain combines TRBV18 and TRBJ2-7; no D gene can be assigned with confidence. The encoded CDR3 is CASSPSTWAEQYF. The DNA sequence reads TGTGCCAGCTCACCATCCACCTGGGCCGAGCAGTACTTC.